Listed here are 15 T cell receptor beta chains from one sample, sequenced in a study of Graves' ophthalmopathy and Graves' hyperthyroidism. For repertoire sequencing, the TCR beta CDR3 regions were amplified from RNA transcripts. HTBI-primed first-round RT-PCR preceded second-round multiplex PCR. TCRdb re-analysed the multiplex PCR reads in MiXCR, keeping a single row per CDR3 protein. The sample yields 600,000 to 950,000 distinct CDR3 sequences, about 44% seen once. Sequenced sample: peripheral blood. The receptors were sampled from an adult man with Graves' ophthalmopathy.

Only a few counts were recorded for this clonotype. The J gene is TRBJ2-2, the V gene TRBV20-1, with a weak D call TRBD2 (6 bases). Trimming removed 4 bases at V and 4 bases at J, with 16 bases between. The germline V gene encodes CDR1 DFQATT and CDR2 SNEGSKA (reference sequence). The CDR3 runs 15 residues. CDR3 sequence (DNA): TGCAGTGCTATTAGCGGCCACGTCGTCACCGGGGAGCTGTTTTTT. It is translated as CSAISGHVVTGELFF.

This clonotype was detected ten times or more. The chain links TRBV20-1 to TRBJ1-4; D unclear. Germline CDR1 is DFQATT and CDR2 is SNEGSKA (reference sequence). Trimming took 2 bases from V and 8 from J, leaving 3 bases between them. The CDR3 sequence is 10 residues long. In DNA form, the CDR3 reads TGCAGTGCTAGAATGGAAAAACTGTTTTTT. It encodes CSARMEKLFF.

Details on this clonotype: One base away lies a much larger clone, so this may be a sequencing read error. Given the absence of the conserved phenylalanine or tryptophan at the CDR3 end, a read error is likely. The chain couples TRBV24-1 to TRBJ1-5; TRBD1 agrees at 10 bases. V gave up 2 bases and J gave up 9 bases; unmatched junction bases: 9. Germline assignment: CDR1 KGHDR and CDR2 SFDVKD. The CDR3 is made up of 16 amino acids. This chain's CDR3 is CATSDSTDRGITPQHS. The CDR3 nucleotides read TGTGCCACCAGTGATTCGACGGACAGGGGGATCACGCCCCAGCATTCT.

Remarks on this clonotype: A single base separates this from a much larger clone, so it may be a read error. CDR3: CASSLTRGYEQCF. The DNA of the CDR3 is TGTGCCAGTAGTCTCACCAGGGGGTACGAGCAGTGCTTC. The chain couples TRBV7-9 to TRBJ2-7, with 7 bases matching TRBD1. Per the germline V gene, CDR1 is SEHNR and CDR2 is FQNEAQ (reference sequence). CDR3 length: 13 amino acids.

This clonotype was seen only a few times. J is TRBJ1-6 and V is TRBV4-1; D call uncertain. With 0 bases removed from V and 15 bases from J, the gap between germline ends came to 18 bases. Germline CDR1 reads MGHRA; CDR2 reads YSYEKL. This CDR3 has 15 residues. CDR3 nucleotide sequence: TGCGCCAGCAGCCAAGATCGAGTGTCCCAGGCGATCCTCCACTTT. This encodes CASSQDRVSQAILHF.

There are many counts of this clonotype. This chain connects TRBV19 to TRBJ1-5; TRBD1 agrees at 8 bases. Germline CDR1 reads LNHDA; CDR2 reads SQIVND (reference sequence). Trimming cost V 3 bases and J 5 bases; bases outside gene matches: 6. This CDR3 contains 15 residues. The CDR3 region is CASSMDRVPYQPQHF. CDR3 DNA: TGTGCCAGTAGTATGGACAGGGTCCCTTATCAGCCCCAGCATTTT.

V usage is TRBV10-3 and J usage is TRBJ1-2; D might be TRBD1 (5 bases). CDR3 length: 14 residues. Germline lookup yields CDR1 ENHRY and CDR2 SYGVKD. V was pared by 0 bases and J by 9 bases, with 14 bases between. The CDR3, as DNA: TGTGCCATCAGTGAGTCGGGGGGAGGGGCGCGCTACACCTTC. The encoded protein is CAISESGGGARYTF.

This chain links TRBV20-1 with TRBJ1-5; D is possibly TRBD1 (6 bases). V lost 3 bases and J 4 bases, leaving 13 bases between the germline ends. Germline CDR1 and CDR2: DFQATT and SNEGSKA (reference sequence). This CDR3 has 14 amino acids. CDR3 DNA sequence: TGCAGTGCTAGTCTGGGACAACTTAATCAGCCCCAGCATTTT. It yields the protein CSASLGQLNQPQHF.

The CDR3 is CASTRGKSYEQYF. CDR3 nucleotides: TGTGCCAGCACCCGCGGAAAGTCCTACGAGCAGTACTTC. J is TRBJ2-7 and V is TRBV6-5, with no clear D. With 7 bases removed from V and 1 base from J, the gap between germline ends came to 11 bases. The length of the CDR3 is 13 residues. Looked up from germline, CDR1 is MNHEY and CDR2 is SVGAGI.

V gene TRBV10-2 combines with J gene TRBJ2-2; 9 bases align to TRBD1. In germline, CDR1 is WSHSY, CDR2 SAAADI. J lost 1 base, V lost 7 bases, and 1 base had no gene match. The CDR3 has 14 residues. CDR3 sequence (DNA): TGCGCCAGCAAGGGACAGGGGAACACCGGGGAGCTGTTTTTT. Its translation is CASKGQGNTGELFF.

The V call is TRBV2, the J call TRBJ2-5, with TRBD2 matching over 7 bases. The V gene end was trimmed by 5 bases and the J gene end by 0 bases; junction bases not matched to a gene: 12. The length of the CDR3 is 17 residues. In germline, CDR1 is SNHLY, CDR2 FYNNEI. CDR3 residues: CASSTRWGSGDQETQYF. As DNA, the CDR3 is TGTGCCAGCAGTACCCGGTGGGGAAGCGGGGACCAAGAGACCCAGTACTTC.

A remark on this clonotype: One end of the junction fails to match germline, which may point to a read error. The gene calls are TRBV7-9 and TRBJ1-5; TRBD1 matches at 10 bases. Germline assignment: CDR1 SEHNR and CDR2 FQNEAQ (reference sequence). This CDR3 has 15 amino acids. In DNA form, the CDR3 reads TGTGCCAGCAGTTCTTGGGACAGGGGTAATCAGCCCCGGCATTTT. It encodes CASSSWDRGNQPRHF.

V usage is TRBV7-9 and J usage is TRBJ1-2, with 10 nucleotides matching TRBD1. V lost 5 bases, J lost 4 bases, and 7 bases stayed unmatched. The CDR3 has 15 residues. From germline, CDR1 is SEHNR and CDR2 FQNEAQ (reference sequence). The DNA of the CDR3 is TGTGCCAGCAGCCCCGGACAGGGGGTCCTCTATGGCTACACCTTC. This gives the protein CASSPGQGVLYGYTF. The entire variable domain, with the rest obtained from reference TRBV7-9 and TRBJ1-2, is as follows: DTGVSQNPRHKITKRGQNVTFRCDPISEHNRLYWYRQTLGQGPEFLTYFQNEAQLEKSRLLSDRFSAERPKGSFSTLEIQRTEQGDSAMYLCASSPGQGVLYGYTFGSGTRLTVV.

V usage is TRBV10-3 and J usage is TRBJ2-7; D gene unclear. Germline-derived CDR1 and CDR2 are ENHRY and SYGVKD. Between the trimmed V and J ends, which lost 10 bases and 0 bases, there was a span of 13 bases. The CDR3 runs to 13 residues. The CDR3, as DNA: TGTGCCAGCACAGTGGCAGACTCCTACGAGCAGTACTTC. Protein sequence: CASTVADSYEQYF.

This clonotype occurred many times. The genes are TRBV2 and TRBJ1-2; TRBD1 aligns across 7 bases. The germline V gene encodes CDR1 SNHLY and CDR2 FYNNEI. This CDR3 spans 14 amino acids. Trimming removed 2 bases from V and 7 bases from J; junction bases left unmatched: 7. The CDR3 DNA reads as TGTGCCAGCAGTGAATATCGAGGGGGCTCTGGCTACACCTTC. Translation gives CASSEYRGGSGYTF.